This TCR beta chain was identified in a study of Graves' ophthalmopathy and Graves' hyperthyroidism. As to this clonotype: Its antigen is currently unknown.

Trimming shortened V by 5 bases and J by 1 base, and 12 bases separated the two germline ends. The CDR3 covers 14 residues. Germline CDR1 and CDR2: LNHDA and SQIVND (reference sequence). Overall study findings and caveats: Ophthalmopathy cases were distinguished from stable hyperthyroidism by a 13-signature model, reaching about 90% sensitivity and 81.08% specificity.

Amplification of the TCR beta CDR3 regions used RNA transcripts (as template). HTBI-primed RT-PCR formed the first round, and a multiplex PCR formed the second. TCRdb processed the multiplex PCR reads anew with MiXCR; each CDR3 protein has one entry. Of 650,000 to 900,000 distinct CDR3 sequences in the sample, 40% were seen once. No donor had other autoimmune disease, uncontrolled infection, pregnancy or lactation. This chain joins TRBV19 and TRBJ2-7, with D possibly TRBD2 on 5 matching bases. The sequenced sample consisted of peripheral blood. This clonotype was sampled from an adult man with Graves' ophthalmopathy. The CDR3 bases are TGTGCCAGTAGTCCGAAACGGACTTCCTACGAGCAGTACTTC. This gives the protein CASSPKRTSYEQYF.